The 26 T cell receptor beta chains in this list originate from one sample, sequenced in a study of blood T cell repertoires in COVID-19. Profiling relied on immunoSEQ multiplex PCR, and the TCRdb table lists in-frame clones only, not all of them. The top ten clones hold 4% of a sample with 150,000 or so clones, about 90% of them seen once. Sequenced input: peripheral blood. These receptor sequences come from a woman aged 70 to 79 with acute or convalescent COVID-19.

V gene TRBV18 combines with J gene TRBJ2-1, with 9 bases that match TRBD1. CDR1 and CDR2 (germline): KGHSH, LQKENI. The CDR3 is 15 amino acids. The trim removed 6 bases at V and 1 base at J, leaving 4 bases unmatched. For the CDR3, the DNA is TGTGCCAGCTCCCGAGGGACAGGGTCCTACAATGAGCAGTTCTTC. Amino acid sequence: CASSRGTGSYNEQFF.

The chain carries TRBV14 and TRBJ2-1, with D perhaps TRBD2 (7 bases). This CDR3 contains 16 residues. From germline, CDR1 is SGHDN and CDR2 FVKESK. V was trimmed by 4 bases and J by 4 bases, leaving 17 bases between them. CDR3 DNA: TGTGCCAGCAGCCCCCTAGGGGAGGGGGGGTACAATGAGCAGTTCTTC. This gives the protein CASSPLGEGGYNEQFF.

The CDR3 loop reads CSVSGTATYEQYF. The CDR3 coding sequence is TGCAGCGTTTCCGGGACAGCCACCTACGAGCAGTACTTC. This chain connects TRBV29-1 to TRBJ2-7; 7 bases are a match to TRBD1. This CDR3 contains 13 residues. Germline V gene data show CDR1 as SQVTM and CDR2 as ANQGSEA. The ends lost 5 bases at V and 2 bases at J; junction bases unmatched: 6.

V and J are TRBV4-2 and TRBJ1-5; D is undetermined. The CDR3 sequence is 15 residues long. Germline assignment: CDR1 LGHNA and CDR2 YNFKEQ. V lost 0 bases, J lost 6 bases, and 12 bases lay in between. As DNA, the CDR3 is TGTGCCAGCAGCCAAGAAGCCGGGGATCTTCAGCCCCAGCATTTT. Translating it yields CASSQEAGDLQPQHF.

The gene calls are TRBV9 and TRBJ2-1, with D perhaps matching TRBD2 (6 bases). Trimming removed 0 bases from V and 9 bases from J, with 13 bases in between. The CDR3 contains 14 residues. CDR1 SGDLS and CDR2 YYNGEE come from the germline V gene. CDR3 in DNA: TGTGCCAGCAGCGTAGTTGCTAGCGTGGGTGAGCAGTTCTTC. This gives the protein CASSVVASVGEQFF.

V usage is TRBV18 and J usage is TRBJ1-4; the match to TRBD1 covers 9 bases. Germline lookup yields CDR1 KGHSH and CDR2 LQKENI. The J segment lost 6 bases and the V segment lost 3 bases, leaving 2 bases of the junction unmatched. CDR3 length: 14 amino acids. CDR3 residues: CASSPGTGYEKLFF. DNA for the CDR3: TGTGCCAGCTCACCCGGGACAGGGTATGAAAAACTGTTTTTT. Supplemented by reference TRBV18 and TRBJ1-4, the full variable domain reads NAGVMQNPRHLVRRRGQEARLRCSPMKGHSHVYWYRQLPEEGLKFMVYLQKENIIDESGMPKERFSAEFPKEGPSILRIQQVVRGDSAAYFCASSPGTGYEKLFFGSGTQLSVL.

The CDR3 loop reads CASSLSGMKVTGELFF. In DNA form, the CDR3 reads TGTGCCAGCAGCTTGAGCGGGATGAAGGTCACCGGGGAGCTGTTTTTT. The rearrangement links TRBV5-6 to TRBJ2-2, with TRBD2 matching over 7 bases. This CDR3 is built from 16 residues. Germline CDR1 SGHDT, CDR2 YYEEEE. V lost 1 base, J lost 4 bases, and 7 bases stayed unmatched.

The chain employs TRBV12-3 or TRBV12-4 and TRBJ2-5, with 7 bases matching TRBD1. Unmatched junction bases numbered 3, after V lost 5 bases and J lost 3 bases. This CDR3 comprises 13 residues. The CDR3 loop reads CASSTGVEETQYF. For the CDR3, the DNA is TGTGCCAGCAGTACAGGGGTTGAAGAGACCCAGTACTTC.

The rearrangement uses TRBV6-5 and TRBJ1-5; the match to TRBD1 covers 9 bases. The V gene's germline CDR1 is MNHEY and CDR2 SVGAGI. The CDR3 loop spans 15 amino acids. Trimming cost V 7 bases and J 6 bases; bases outside gene matches: 10. In nucleotides, the CDR3 is TGTGCCAGCAAGACAGGGGGGTCGACCGGTCAGCCCCAGCATTTT. Protein product: CASKTGGSTGQPQHF.

The rearrangement links TRBV29-1 to TRBJ2-5; 10 nucleotides agree with TRBD1. Trimming removed 6 bases from V and 3 bases from J; junction bases left unmatched: 13. Germline-derived CDR1 and CDR2 are SQVTM and ANQGSEA. This CDR3 is built from 16 residues. CDR3 protein: CSVGAAGQGSKETQYF. The CDR3 DNA is TGCAGCGTAGGAGCCGCGGGACAGGGGAGTAAAGAGACCCAGTACTTC.

The chain couples TRBV5-4 to TRBJ1-1; 9 nucleotides agree with TRBD1. After removal of 4 bases from V and 3 bases from J, the junction contained 10 bases not matched to a gene. CDR1 is SGHNT and CDR2 is YYREEE in the germline V gene (reference sequence). This CDR3 has 16 amino acids. The CDR3 DNA sequence: TGTGCCAGCAGCAGGGGGGGACAGGGATCGTACACTGAAGCTTTCTTT. Translating gives CASSRGGQGSYTEAFF.

This chain connects TRBV9 to TRBJ1-1; tentatively, D is TRBD1 (6 bases). Per the germline V gene, CDR1 is SGDLS and CDR2 is YYNGEE. This CDR3 comprises 14 residues. V gave up 4 bases and J gave up 1 base, with 11 bases separating them. The CDR3 protein is CASSITGTNTEAFF. DNA of the CDR3: TGTGCCAGCAGCATAACAGGGACGAACACTGAAGCTTTCTTT.

The chain combines TRBV7-9 with TRBJ1-3, with TRBD1 as a possible D gene (6 bases). Between the trimmed V and J ends, which lost 5 bases and 0 bases, there was a span of 17 bases. The germline V gene has CDR1 SEHNR and CDR2 FQNEAQ (reference sequence). The CDR3 extends over 17 amino acids. Written as DNA, the CDR3 is TGTGCCAGCAGCCGTATCACCCCACAGGGCTCTGGAAACACCATATATTTT. This encodes CASSRITPQGSGNTIYF. The full variable domain, its missing parts supplied by reference TRBV7-9 and TRBJ1-3, is DTGVSQNPRHKITKRGQNVTFRCDPISEHNRLYWYRQTLGQGPEFLTYFQNEAQLEKSRLLSDRFSAERPKGSFSTLEIQRTEQGDSAMYLCASSRITPQGSGNTIYFGEGSWLTVV.

The rearrangement uses TRBV4-1 and TRBJ1-2; 7 bases align to TRBD1. The CDR3 spans 17 residues. V lost 3 bases, J lost 4 bases, and 14 bases stayed unmatched. Germline V gene sequence: CDR1 MGHRA, CDR2 YSYEKL. In DNA form, the CDR3 reads TGCGCCAGCAGCCACGCCCATTCGGAGGGGGCCTTCTATGGCTACACCTTC. Amino acid sequence: CASSHAHSEGAFYGYTF.

This clone was detected once. This chain links TRBV19 with TRBJ2-2; maybe TRBD2 (6 bases). There are 14 residues in the CDR3. V was cut by 6 bases and J by 4 bases, with 12 bases left in between. CDR1 and CDR2 from the germline V gene are LNHDA and SQIVND (reference sequence). As DNA, the CDR3 is TGTGCCAGTAGCCTGGGAGGAACCACCGGGGAGCTGTTTTTT. This translates into CASSLGGTTGELFF.

J is TRBJ2-3 and V is TRBV24-1, with 16 bases aligning to TRBD2. The CDR3 extends over 19 amino acids. Germline V gene lookup returns CDR1 KGHDR and CDR2 SFDVKD. V trimming: 4 bases; J trimming: 1 base; junction bases outside the gene matches: 7. DNA of the CDR3: TGTGCCACCAGTGACCCGGGACTAGCGGGAGGGCCGGGCACAGATACGCAGTATTTT. Amino acids: CATSDPGLAGGPGTDTQYF.

The CDR3 coding sequence is TGTGCCAGCAGTTTCCTAGCGGGAGTAAGGTCCTACAATGAGCAGTTCTTC. Translating it yields CASSFLAGVRSYNEQFF. The V and J genes are TRBV27 and TRBJ2-1; 10 bases are a match to TRBD2. Looked up from germline, CDR1 is MNHEY and CDR2 is SMNVEV (reference sequence). Trimming took 3 bases from V and 1 from J; bases not matched to a gene: 6. The CDR3 extends over 17 amino acids.

The J gene is TRBJ1-6, the V gene TRBV7-8; D may be TRBD1 (5 bases). Germline CDR1 and CDR2: SGHVS and FQNEAQ. Trimming cost V 5 bases and J 6 bases, with 20 bases left between them. The CDR3 covers 17 residues. CDR3: CASSPLSGGSANSPLHF. Written as DNA, the CDR3 is TGTGCCAGCAGCCCTCTATCGGGGGGGTCCGCTAATTCACCCCTCCACTTT.

The V call is TRBV5-8, the J call TRBJ1-3, with no clear D. Germline assignment: CDR1 SGHTS and CDR2 YDEGEE. The CDR3 extends over 13 amino acids. V shed 0 bases and J shed 4 bases, with 5 bases lying between them. CDR3 residues: CASSLDRGNTIYF. CDR3 sequence (DNA): TGTGCCAGCAGCTTGGACCGGGGAAACACCATATATTTT.

The rearrangement uses TRBV6-5 and TRBJ1-2; D remains ambiguous. In germline, CDR1 is MNHEY, CDR2 SVGAGI. The CDR3 consists of 12 residues. V lost 6 bases and J 3 bases, leaving 8 bases between the germline ends. The CDR3 DNA follows: TGTGCCAGCAGACGGGGTGACTATGGCTACACCTTC. Translating gives CASRRGDYGYTF.

This clone appeared once. The chain is built from TRBV7-2 and TRBJ1-2, with TRBD1 matching 9 bases. The junction had 0 bases not matched to a gene; V was cut back by 0 bases and J by 4 bases. CDR1 and CDR2 (germline): SGHTA, FQGNSA. This CDR3 contains 14 residues. As DNA, the CDR3 is TGTGCCAGCAGCTTAGCGGGACAGGGCTATGGCTACACCTTC. It encodes CASSLAGQGYGYTF.

The J gene is TRBJ1-3, the V gene TRBV29-1; 7 bases are shared with TRBD1. The V gene's germline CDR1 is SQVTM and CDR2 ANQGSEA. There are 14 residues in the CDR3. With V trimmed by 5 bases and J by 0 bases, 4 bases remained unmatched. The CDR3 region is CSVQGGSSGNTIYF. The CDR3 DNA reads TGCAGCGTTCAGGGGGGATCCTCTGGAAACACCATATATTTT.

The chain is built from TRBV2 and TRBJ2-4; D remains ambiguous. The CDR3 sequence is 15 residues long. Trimming cost V 5 bases and J 0 bases, with 11 bases left between them. Germline CDR1 reads SNHLY; CDR2 reads FYNNEI. The CDR3 spells CASSTQNLAKNIQYF. For the CDR3, the DNA is TGTGCCAGCAGTACTCAAAACCTAGCCAAAAACATTCAGTACTTC.

The chain carries TRBV30 and TRBJ2-7; TRBD1 matches 8 bases. The CDR3 consists of 15 residues. Germline V gives CDR1 GTSNPN, CDR2 SVGIG (reference sequence). J was trimmed by 4 bases and V by 1 base; bases with no gene match: 9. The CDR3 region has the DNA TGTGCCTGGAGTGCAGGGGGCAGCGCAGTTTACGAGCAGTACTTC. Translating it yields CAWSAGGSAVYEQYF.

This chain joins TRBV25-1 and TRBJ2-1, with D perhaps matching TRBD2 (6 bases). V was cut by 3 bases and J by 4 bases, with 10 bases left in between. The CDR3 spans 14 residues. Germline V lookup: CDR1 MGHDK, CDR2 SYGVNS. The CDR3 nucleotides read TGTGCCAGCAGTGACTGGGGGAGGTACAATGAGCAGTTCTTC. Amino acid sequence: CASSDWGRYNEQFF.

The gene calls are TRBV5-1 and TRBJ1-2; D is unclear. The ends were cut back, 0 bases at V and 2 bases at J, with 8 bases in the middle. CDR3 length: 14 amino acids. Germline lookup yields CDR1 SGHRS and CDR2 YFSETQ. CDR3 amino acids: CASSLAAGNYGYTF. In DNA, the CDR3 is TGCGCCAGCAGCTTGGCGGCAGGAAACTATGGCTACACCTTC. The full variable domain, completed using reference TRBV5-1 and TRBJ1-2, is KAGVTQTPRYLIKTRGQQVTLSCSPISGHRSVSWYQQTPGQGLQFLFEYFSETQRNKGNFPGRFSGRQFSNSRSEMNVSTLELGDSALYLCASSLAAGNYGYTFGSGTRLTVV.